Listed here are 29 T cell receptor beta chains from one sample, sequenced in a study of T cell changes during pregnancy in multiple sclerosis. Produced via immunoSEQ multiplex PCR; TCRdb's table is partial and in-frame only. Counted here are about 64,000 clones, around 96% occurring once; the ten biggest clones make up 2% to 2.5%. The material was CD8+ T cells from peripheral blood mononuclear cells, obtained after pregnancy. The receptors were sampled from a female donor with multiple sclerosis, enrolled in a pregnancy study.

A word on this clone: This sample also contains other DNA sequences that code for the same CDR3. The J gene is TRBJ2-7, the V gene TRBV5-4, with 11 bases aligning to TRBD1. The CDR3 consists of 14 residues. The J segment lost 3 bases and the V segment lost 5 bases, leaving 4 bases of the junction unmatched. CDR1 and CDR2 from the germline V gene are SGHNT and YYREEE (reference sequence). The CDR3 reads CASSFGTGGYEQYF. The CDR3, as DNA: TGTGCCAGCAGTTTCGGGACAGGGGGCTACGAGCAGTACTTC.

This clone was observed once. CDR3 amino acids: CATSRARQGNYEQYF. CDR3 nucleotides: TGTGCCACCAGCAGAGCGAGACAGGGGAACTACGAGCAGTACTTC. The chain is built from TRBV15 and TRBJ2-7; 8 bases align to TRBD1. Germline loops: CDR1 LNHNV, CDR2 YYDKDF (reference sequence). Trimming cost V 1 base and J 3 bases; bases outside gene matches: 5. The CDR3 runs to 15 residues.

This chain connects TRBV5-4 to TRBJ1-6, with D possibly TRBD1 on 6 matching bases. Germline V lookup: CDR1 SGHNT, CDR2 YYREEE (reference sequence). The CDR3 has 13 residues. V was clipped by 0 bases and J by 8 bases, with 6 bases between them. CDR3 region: CASSLEGDSPLHF. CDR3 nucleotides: TGTGCCAGCAGCTTGGAGGGGGATTCACCCCTCCACTTT.

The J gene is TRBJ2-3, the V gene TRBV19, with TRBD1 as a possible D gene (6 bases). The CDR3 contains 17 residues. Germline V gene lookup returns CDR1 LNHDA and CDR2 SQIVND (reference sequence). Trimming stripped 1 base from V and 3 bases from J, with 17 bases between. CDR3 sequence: CASSIVGRLGGTDTQYF. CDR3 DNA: TGTGCCAGTAGTATAGTAGGTCGGCTAGGGGGTACAGATACGCAGTATTTT.

CDR3 nucleotides: TGTGCCAGTAGTTTCAGCGGGGGGTCCTACAATGAGCAGTTCTTC. Translating gives CASSFSGGSYNEQFF. V is TRBV19 and J is TRBJ2-1; TRBD2 agrees at 9 bases. Per the germline V gene, CDR1 is LNHDA and CDR2 is SQIVND (reference sequence). The V and J ends lost 5 bases and 1 base, in that order; junction bases with no gene match: 3. The CDR3 is 15 residues long.

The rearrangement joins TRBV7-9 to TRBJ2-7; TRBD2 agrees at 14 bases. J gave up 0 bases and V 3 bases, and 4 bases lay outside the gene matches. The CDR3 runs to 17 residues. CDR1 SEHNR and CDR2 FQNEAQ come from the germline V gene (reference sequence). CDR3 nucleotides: TGTGCCAGCAGCTTGAGACTAGCGGGAGGGCCCTCCTACGAGCAGTACTTC. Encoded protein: CASSLRLAGGPSYEQYF.

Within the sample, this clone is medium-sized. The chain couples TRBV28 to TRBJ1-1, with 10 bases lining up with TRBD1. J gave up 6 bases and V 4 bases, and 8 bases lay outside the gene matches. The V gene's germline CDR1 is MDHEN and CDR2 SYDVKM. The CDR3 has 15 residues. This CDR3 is CASSWKDRGGSEAFF. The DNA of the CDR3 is TGTGCCAGCAGTTGGAAGGACAGGGGGGGGTCTGAAGCTTTCTTT.

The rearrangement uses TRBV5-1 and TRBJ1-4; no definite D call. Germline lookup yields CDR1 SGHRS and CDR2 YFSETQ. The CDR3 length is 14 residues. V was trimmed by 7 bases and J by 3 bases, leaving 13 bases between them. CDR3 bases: TGCGCCAGCCGTGGGCGCCTTGCTAATGAAAAACTGTTTTTT. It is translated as CASRGRLANEKLFF.

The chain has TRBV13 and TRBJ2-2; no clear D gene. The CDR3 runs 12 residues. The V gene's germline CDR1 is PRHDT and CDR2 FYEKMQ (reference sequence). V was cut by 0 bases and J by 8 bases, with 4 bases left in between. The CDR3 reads CASSLGLGELFF. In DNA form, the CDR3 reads TGTGCCAGCAGCTTAGGCCTAGGGGAGCTGTTTTTT.

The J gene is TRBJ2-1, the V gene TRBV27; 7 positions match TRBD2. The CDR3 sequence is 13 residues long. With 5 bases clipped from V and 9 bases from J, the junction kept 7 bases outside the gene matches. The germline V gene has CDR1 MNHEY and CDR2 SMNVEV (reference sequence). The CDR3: CASSPSGGTEQFF. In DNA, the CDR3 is TGTGCCAGCAGTCCCTCCGGGGGGACTGAGCAGTTCTTC.

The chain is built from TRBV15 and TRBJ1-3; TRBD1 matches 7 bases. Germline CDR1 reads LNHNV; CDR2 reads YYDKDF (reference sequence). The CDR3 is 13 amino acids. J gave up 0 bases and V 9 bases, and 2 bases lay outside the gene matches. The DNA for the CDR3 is TGTGCCACAGGGACAGCCTCTGGAAACACCATATATTTT. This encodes CATGTASGNTIYF. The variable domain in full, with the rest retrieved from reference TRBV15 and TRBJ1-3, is DAMVIQNPRYQVTQFGKPVTLSCSQTLNHNVMYWYQQKSSQAPKLLFHYYDKDFNNEADTPDNFQSRRPNTSFCFLDIRSPGLGDTAMYLCATGTASGNTIYFGEGSWLTVV.

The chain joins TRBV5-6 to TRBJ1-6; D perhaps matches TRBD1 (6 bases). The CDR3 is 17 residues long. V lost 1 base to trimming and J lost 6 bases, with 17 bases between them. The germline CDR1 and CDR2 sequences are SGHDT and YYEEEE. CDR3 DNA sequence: TGTGCCAGCAGCTTGCACAGGGCAGCAAATTTTAATTCACCCCTCCACTTT. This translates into CASSLHRAANFNSPLHF.

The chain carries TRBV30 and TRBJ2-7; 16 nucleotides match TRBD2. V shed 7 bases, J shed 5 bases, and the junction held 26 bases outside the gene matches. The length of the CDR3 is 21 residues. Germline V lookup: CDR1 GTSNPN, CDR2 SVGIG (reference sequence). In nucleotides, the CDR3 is TGTGCCTCCTCGCCCCCGGGACTAGCGGGAGGGGAGTATGATAATGAGGACGAGCAGTACTTC. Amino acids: CASSPPGLAGGEYDNEDEQYF.

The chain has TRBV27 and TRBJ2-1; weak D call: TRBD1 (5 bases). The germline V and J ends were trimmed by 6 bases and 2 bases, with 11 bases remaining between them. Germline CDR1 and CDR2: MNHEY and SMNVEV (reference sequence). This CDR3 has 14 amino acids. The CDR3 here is CASSQGGAYNEQFF. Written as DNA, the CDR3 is TGTGCCAGCAGCCAGGGTGGCGCCTACAATGAGCAGTTCTTC.

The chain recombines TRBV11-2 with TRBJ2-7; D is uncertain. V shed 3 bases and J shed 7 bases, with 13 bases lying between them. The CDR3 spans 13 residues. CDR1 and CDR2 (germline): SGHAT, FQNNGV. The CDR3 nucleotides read TGTGCCAGCAGCTTTAGCTCTCCCCTAGAGCAGTACTTC. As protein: CASSFSSPLEQYF.

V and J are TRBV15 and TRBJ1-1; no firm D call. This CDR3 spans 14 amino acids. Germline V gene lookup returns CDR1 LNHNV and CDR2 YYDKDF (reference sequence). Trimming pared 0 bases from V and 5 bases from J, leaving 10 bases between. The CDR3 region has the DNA TGTGCCACCAGCAGAGATCTTCCAGGAACTGAAGCTTTCTTT. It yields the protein CATSRDLPGTEAFF.

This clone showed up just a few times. CDR3 sequence (DNA): TGTGCCAGCAGTTACTCCCGGGGGGTGAACACTGAAGCTTTCTTT. Protein sequence: CASSYSRGVNTEAFF. V is TRBV6-5 and J is TRBJ1-1; tentatively, D is TRBD1 (5 bases). This CDR3 comprises 15 residues. Trimming removed 0 bases from V and 0 bases from J, with 8 bases in between. Germline V CDR1 and CDR2: MNHEY, SVGAGI.

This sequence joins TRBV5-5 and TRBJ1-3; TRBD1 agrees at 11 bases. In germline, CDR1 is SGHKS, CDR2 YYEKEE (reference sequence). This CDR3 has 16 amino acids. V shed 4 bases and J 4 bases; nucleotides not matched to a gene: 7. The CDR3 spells CASSQDGTGGGNTIYF. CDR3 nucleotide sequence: TGTGCCAGCAGCCAGGATGGGACAGGGGGAGGAAACACCATATATTTT.

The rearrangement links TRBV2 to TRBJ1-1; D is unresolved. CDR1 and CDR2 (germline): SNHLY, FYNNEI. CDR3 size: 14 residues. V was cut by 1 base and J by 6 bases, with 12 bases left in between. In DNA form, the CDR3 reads TGTGCCAGCAGTGAAGGGCTGAGGTCCCCTGAAGCTTTCTTT. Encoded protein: CASSEGLRSPEAFF. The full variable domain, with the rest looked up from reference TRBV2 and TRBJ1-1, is EPEVTQTPSHQVTQMGQEVILRCVPISNHLYFYWYRQILGQKVEFLVSFYNNEISEKSEIFDDQFSVERPDGSNFTLKIRSTKLEDSAMYFCASSEGLRSPEAFFGQGTRLTVV.

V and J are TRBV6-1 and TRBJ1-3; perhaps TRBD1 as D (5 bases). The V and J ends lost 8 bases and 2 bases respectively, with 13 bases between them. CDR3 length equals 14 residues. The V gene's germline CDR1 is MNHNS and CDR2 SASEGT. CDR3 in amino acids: CASAVGGAGNTIYF. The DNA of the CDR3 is TGTGCCAGCGCCGTCGGGGGAGCTGGAAACACCATATATTTT.

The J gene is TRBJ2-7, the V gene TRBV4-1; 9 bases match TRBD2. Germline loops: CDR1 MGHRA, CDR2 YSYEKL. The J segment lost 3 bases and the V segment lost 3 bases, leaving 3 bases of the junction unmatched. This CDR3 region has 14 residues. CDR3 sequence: CASSHLAGNYEQYF. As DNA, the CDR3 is TGCGCCAGCAGCCACCTAGCGGGAAACTACGAGCAGTACTTC.

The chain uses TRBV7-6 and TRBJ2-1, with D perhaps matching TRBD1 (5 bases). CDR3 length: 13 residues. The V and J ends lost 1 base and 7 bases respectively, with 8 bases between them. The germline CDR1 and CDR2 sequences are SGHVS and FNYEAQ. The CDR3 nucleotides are TGTGCCAGCAGCTTAGTTCACAGGAATGAGCAGTTCTTC. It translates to CASSLVHRNEQFF.

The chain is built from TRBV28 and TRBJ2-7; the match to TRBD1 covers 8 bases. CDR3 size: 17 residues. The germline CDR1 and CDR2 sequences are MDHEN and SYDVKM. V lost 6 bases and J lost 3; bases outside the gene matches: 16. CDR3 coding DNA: TGTGCCAGCAGCCCTAATGGACAGGGCGCCTTCATCTACGAGCAGTACTTC. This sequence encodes CASSPNGQGAFIYEQYF.

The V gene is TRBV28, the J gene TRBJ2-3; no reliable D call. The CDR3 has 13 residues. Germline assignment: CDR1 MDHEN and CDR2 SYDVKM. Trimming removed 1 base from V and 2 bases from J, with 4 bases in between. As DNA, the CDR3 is TGTGCCAGCAGTTTATCGGTCACAGATACGCAGTATTTT. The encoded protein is CASSLSVTDTQYF. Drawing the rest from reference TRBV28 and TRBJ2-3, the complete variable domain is DVKVTQSSRYLVKRTGEKVFLECVQDMDHENMFWYRQDPGLGLRLIYFSYDVKMKEKGDIPEGYSVSREKKERFSLILESASTNQTSMYLCASSLSVTDTQYFGPGTRLTVL.

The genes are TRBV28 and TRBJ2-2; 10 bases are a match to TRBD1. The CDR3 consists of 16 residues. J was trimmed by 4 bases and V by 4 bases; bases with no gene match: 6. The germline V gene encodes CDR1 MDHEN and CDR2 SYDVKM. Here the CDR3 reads CASSSGTGVGTGELFF. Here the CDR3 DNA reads TGTGCCAGCAGTTCGGGGACAGGGGTAGGCACCGGGGAGCTGTTTTTT.

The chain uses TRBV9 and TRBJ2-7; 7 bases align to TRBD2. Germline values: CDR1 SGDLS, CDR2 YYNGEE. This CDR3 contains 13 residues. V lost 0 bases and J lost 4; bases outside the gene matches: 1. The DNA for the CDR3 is TGTGCCAGCAGCGTAGGAGCGGGATACGAGCAGTACTTC. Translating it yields CASSVGAGYEQYF.

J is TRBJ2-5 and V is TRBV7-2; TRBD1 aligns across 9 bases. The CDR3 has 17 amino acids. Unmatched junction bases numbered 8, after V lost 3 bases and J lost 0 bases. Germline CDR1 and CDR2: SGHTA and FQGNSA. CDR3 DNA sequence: TGTGCCAGCAGCTTTCCCCCCGGACAGGGGTACCAAGAGACCCAGTACTTC. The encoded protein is CASSFPPGQGYQETQYF.

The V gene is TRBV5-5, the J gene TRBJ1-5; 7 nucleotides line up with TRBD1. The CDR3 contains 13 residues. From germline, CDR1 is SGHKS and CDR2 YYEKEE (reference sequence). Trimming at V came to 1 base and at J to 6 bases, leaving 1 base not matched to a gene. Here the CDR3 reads CASSLTGVQPQHF. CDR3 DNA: TGTGCCAGCAGCTTGACAGGGGTTCAGCCCCAGCATTTT.

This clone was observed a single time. CDR3 in DNA: TGTGCCAGCAGTGAAGGCCAGTCCCTTCAGCCCCAGCATTTT. Its protein product is CASSEGQSLQPQHF. The rearrangement joins TRBV6-1 to TRBJ1-5; D uncertain. Germline CDR1 reads MNHNS; CDR2 reads SASEGT. Trimming removed 1 base from V and 6 bases from J, with 10 bases in between. The CDR3 has 14 amino acids.